The table lists the clone carrying this TCR beta chain with many counts. This sample was included in a study of T cells after yellow fever vaccination. The CDR3 runs 12 residues. V was trimmed by 6 bases and J by 1 base, leaving 6 bases between them. TCRdb ran MiXCR on the 5' RACE reads and lists one entry per CDR3 protein. The data contain about 74,000 distinct CDR3 sequences, more than 5.5% of them seen just once; the ten biggest clones take up around 35%. The receptor was isolated from a man aged 18 to 29 who received the YFV17D yellow fever vaccine. The chain links TRBV12-3 or TRBV12-4 to TRBJ1-1; perhaps TRBD1 as D (5 bases). The starting material was CD8+ T cells sorted from PBMCs, obtained 4 to 5 days after the first yellow fever vaccination. The CDR3 sequence: CASSDRNTEAFF. As DNA, the CDR3 is TGTGCCAGCAGCGACAGGAACACTGAAGCTTTCTTT.